This is a list of T cell receptor beta chains from one sample in a study of blood T cell repertoires in COVID-19. TCRdb keeps only in-frame clones here, not all; method: immunoSEQ multiplex PCR. The sample shows approximately 200,000 clones, just under 90% of them seen only once. The specimen sequenced was PBMCs or T cells enriched from blood (not recorded which). All receptors come from a man aged 30 to 45 who had recovered from COVID-19. CDR3s include the opening cysteine and the closing phenylalanine or tryptophan. Size is stated for part of the rows, as once, few or many counts, or as a class when the clone is expanded.

-,14,TRBV5-1,CASSNQDRAGELFF
-,15,TRBV18,CASSPRDSRGNTIYF
-,15,TRBV3-1/TRBV3-2,CASSQDAGLTGELFF
-,16,TRBV21-1,CASSTKTGRSNQPQHF
once,19,TRBV7-9,CASSSKGRGSGRTYNEQFF
-,12,TRBV3-1/TRBV3-2,CASSRQGYEQYF
once,14,TRBV29-1,CSVEGGQGADVLTF
-,14,TRBV4-1,CASSQARGITEAFF
-,13,TRBV15,CATSSNTGYGYTF
-,13,TRBV3-1/TRBV3-2,CASSQGQGSEAFF
-,12,TRBV30,CAGRQGRETQYF
-,15,TRBV7-6,CASSPEPGQNYEQYF
-,14,TRBV5-1,CASSLSGWADTQYF
-,18,TRBV30,CAWSPPPPRVTTNEKLFF
-,16,TRBV24-1,CATSDRLAGSTDTQYF
-,14,TRBV19,CASIAGGPEYTQYF
-,15,TRBV7-9,CASSPDGTGTETQYF
-,14,TRBV4-3,CASSPQRAGGELFF
-,14,TRBV27,CASSSTGGITEAFF
-,17,TRBV5-1,CASSLRLAGVRTDTQYF
-,12,TRBV2,CASSGRGYEQYF
-,20,TRBV3-1/TRBV3-2,CASSQDYRGWRPTSPREAFF
-,13,TRBV28,CASSSPGRTEQFF
-,15,TRBV7-2,CASSNSGTSGSEQYF
-,15,TRBV10-3,CAISATSFWGYEQYF
-,15,TRBV3-1/TRBV3-2,CASSQGLRDTTEAFF
-,12,TRBV10-1,CASREQGYEQYF
-,13,TRBV6-5,CASSQNRNQPQHF
-,15,TRBV5-1,CASSLTRQGFAEAFF
-,14,TRBV28,CASSIPTGNTEAFF
-,17,TRBV5-1,CASSLAGASGTKETQYF
-,15,TRBV5-1,CASSLLAAGGTEAFF
-,16,TRBV19,CASSIRWTATNEKLFF
few,15,TRBV5-1,CASSFGGQPNYGYTF
-,16,TRBV19,CASSPLGQERDNEQFF
-,15,TRBV4-1,CASSQPRDSKNIQYF
once,14,TRBV4-1,CASSQAGTDYEQYF
-,15,TRBV7-9,CASSLTAGVGNEQYF
-,11,TRBV24-1,CATSDRGAQYF
-,13,TRBV5-1,CASSLEALNEQFF
-,17,TRBV7-2,CASSLRIVLRGEYGYTF
-,14,TRBV9,CASSPTGGGSPLHF
once,15,TRBV2,CASSDIGEGDEKLFF